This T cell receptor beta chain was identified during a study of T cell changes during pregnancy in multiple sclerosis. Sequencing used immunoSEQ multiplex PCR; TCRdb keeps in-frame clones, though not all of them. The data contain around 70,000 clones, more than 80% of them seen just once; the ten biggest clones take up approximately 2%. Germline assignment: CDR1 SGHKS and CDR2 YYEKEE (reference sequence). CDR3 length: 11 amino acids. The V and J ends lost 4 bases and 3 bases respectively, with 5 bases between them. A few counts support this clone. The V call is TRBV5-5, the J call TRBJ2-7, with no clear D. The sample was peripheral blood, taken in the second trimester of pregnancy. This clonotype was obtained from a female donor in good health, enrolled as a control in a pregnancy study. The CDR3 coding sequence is TGTGCCAGCAGCCTATTCTACGAGCAGTACTTC. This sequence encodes CASSLFYEQYF. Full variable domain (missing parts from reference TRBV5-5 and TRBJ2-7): DAGVTQSPTHLIKTRGQQVTLRCSPISGHKSVSWYQQVLGQGPQFIFQYYEKEERGRGNFPDRFSARQFPNYSSELNVNALLLGDSALYLCASSLFYEQYFGPGTRLTVT.